The next 26 T cell receptor beta chains were all read from a single sample in a study of blood T cell dynamics during melanoma immunotherapy. Some clones are missing from TCRdb's copy, which holds only in-frame ones; the method was immunoSEQ multiplex PCR. The table lists fewer than 18,000 clones, approximately 81% of them singletons. Documented time point: pre-treatment baseline. This specimen was blood, taken from a patient treated with checkpoint blockade. These receptors came from a human donor with melanoma.

The gene calls are TRBV5-1 and TRBJ2-7; 11 bases align to TRBD1. The CDR3 is 15 residues long. Germline assignment: CDR1 SGHRS and CDR2 YFSETQ. J gave up 4 bases and V 5 bases, and 8 bases lay outside the gene matches. Here the CDR3 reads CASSSGTGGDYEQYF. The CDR3 DNA is TGCGCCAGCAGTTCCGGGACAGGGGGAGATTACGAGCAGTACTTC. Together with reference TRBV5-1 and TRBJ2-7, the CDR3 gives the full variable domain: KAGVTQTPRYLIKTRGQQVTLSCSPISGHRSVSWYQQTPGQGLQFLFEYFSETQRNKGNFPGRFSGRQFSNSRSEMNVSTLELGDSALYLCASSSGTGGDYEQYFGPGTRLTVT.

The V call is TRBV5-1, the J call TRBJ1-1, with a tentative D call TRBD1 (5 bases). The CDR3 has 14 residues. Germline CDR1 reads SGHRS; CDR2 reads YFSETQ. Trimming removed 0 bases at V and 5 bases at J, with 11 bases between. For the CDR3, the DNA is TGCGCCAGCAGCTTGGGGCAGGGCGGGACTGAAGCTTTCTTT. This translates into CASSLGQGGTEAFF.

The chain recombines TRBV6-5 with TRBJ1-1; 7 bases map to TRBD1. Germline loops: CDR1 MNHEY, CDR2 SVGAGI. V lost 6 bases, J lost 5 bases, and 9 bases stayed unmatched. The CDR3 has 14 residues. The CDR3 protein is CASSRRQGGTEAFF. DNA for the CDR3: TGTGCCAGCAGCCGCCGACAGGGCGGGACTGAAGCTTTCTTT.

The genes are TRBV28 and TRBJ2-7; TRBD1 matches at 9 bases. The CDR3 length is 15 residues. The germline V gene has CDR1 MDHEN and CDR2 SYDVKM. The V segment lost 6 bases and the J segment 2 bases; nucleotides outside the gene matches: 8. CDR3 nucleotides: TGTGCCAGCAGAACCGGGACAGGGCTGGCCTACGAGCAGTACTTC. Translating gives CASRTGTGLAYEQYF.

The chain recombines TRBV27 with TRBJ1-4, with D tentatively TRBD1 (5 bases). With 3 bases removed from V and 8 bases from J, the gap between germline ends came to 10 bases. The germline V gene has CDR1 MNHEY and CDR2 SMNVEV (reference sequence). The CDR3 loop spans 13 amino acids. This CDR3 reads CASSLVREEKLFF. The CDR3 DNA sequence: TGTGCCAGCAGTTTGGTCAGGGAAGAAAAACTGTTTTTT.

This clone was seen only once. This chain links TRBV4-1 with TRBJ2-3; D not resolved. Per the germline V gene, CDR1 is MGHRA and CDR2 is YSYEKL. This CDR3 spans 12 amino acids. Trimming pared 1 base from V and 6 bases from J, leaving 5 bases between. The CDR3 DNA reads as TGCGCCAGCAGCCAAGTCTGGGATACGCAGTATTTT. Translation gives CASSQVWDTQYF.

This chain connects TRBV18 to TRBJ1-1, with 8 bases lining up with TRBD1. The V gene end was trimmed by 4 bases and the J gene end by 4 bases; junction bases not matched to a gene: 8. Germline CDR1 is KGHSH and CDR2 is LQKENI. The CDR3 extends over 15 amino acids. The CDR3 DNA follows: TGTGCCAGCTCACGGGGAATCACAGGGGGCACTGAAGCTTTCTTT. This codes for CASSRGITGGTEAFF. The full variable domain, in which reference TRBV18 and TRBJ1-1 provide the parts outside the CDR3, is NAGVMQNPRHLVRRRGQEARLRCSPMKGHSHVYWYRQLPEEGLKFMVYLQKENIIDESGMPKERFSAEFPKEGPSILRIQQVVRGDSAAYFCASSRGITGGTEAFFGQGTRLTVV.

The genes are TRBV2 and TRBJ2-2; 7 nucleotides line up with TRBD1. V trimming: 8 bases; J trimming: 3 bases; junction bases outside the gene matches: 6. The CDR3 is made up of 14 amino acids. Per germline, CDR1 SNHLY and CDR2 FYNNEI. The CDR3 loop reads CASSGQAYTGELFF. In nucleotides, the CDR3 is TGTGCCAGCTCCGGACAGGCCTACACCGGGGAGCTGTTTTTT.

This chain joins TRBV6-6 and TRBJ2-5; the D gene is possibly TRBD1 (5 bases). With the DNA end fitting TRBJ2-7 better, the J assignment may be wrong. This CDR3 comprises 14 residues. Germline CDR1 is MNHNY and CDR2 is SVGAGI (reference sequence). CDR3: CASSRDSASYEQYF. DNA of the CDR3: TGTGCCAGCAGTCGAGACAGTGCTTCCTACGAGCAGTACTTC.

CDR3 region: CASSWRDGAGETQYF. In DNA, the CDR3 is TGTGCCAGCAGCTGGCGTGATGGTGCAGGAGAGACCCAGTACTTC. V gene TRBV7-7 combines with J gene TRBJ2-5; unclear D gene. Per the germline V gene, CDR1 is SSHAT and CDR2 is FNYEAQ (reference sequence). Trimming stripped 4 bases from V and 4 bases from J, with 16 bases between. CDR3 length: 15 residues.

Only one count was recorded for this clone. The V call is TRBV6-5, the J call TRBJ1-1; tentatively, D is TRBD1 (6 bases). Trimming removed 0 bases at V and 3 bases at J, with 8 bases between. The CDR3 is 14 residues long. Germline-derived CDR1 and CDR2 are MNHEY and SVGAGI. CDR3 in amino acids: CASSYSAGDTEAFF. The DNA of the CDR3 is TGTGCCAGCAGTTACTCGGCAGGGGACACTGAAGCTTTCTTT.

This chain links TRBV10-3 with TRBJ1-2, with 7 positions matching TRBD1. Germline V CDR1 and CDR2: ENHRY, SYGVKD. V lost 10 bases and J lost 6; bases outside the gene matches: 11. CDR3 size: 13 residues. The CDR3 loop is CATGTVEFDGYTF. CDR3 bases: TGTGCCACCGGGACAGTTGAATTCGATGGCTACACCTTC.

This clone was seen only a few times. The chain combines TRBV2 with TRBJ1-5, with a tentative D call TRBD1 (5 bases). The germline gives CDR1 SNHLY, CDR2 FYNNEI. With 3 bases removed from V and 5 bases from J, the gap between germline ends came to 14 bases. This CDR3 is 15 amino acids long. CDR3 bases: TGTGCCAGCAGTGACGATTCCGGGGGAGATCAGCCCCAGCATTTT. Amino acid sequence: CASSDDSGGDQPQHF.

The genes are TRBV11-2 and TRBJ2-7; 8 nucleotides agree with TRBD2. V gave up 5 bases and J gave up 3 bases; unmatched junction bases: 6. Looked up from germline, CDR1 is SGHAT and CDR2 is FQNNGV. The CDR3 sequence is 14 residues long. The DNA of the CDR3 is TGTGCCAGCAGCGATCCGGGGGGGGTCTACGAGCAGTACTTC. It is translated as CASSDPGGVYEQYF.

V is TRBV7-9 and J is TRBJ1-1, with TRBD1 matching over 7 bases. The CDR3 is 15 residues long. Germline CDR1 SEHNR, CDR2 FQNEAQ (reference sequence). Losses at the gene ends were 7 bases for V and 8 bases for J; bases not matched to a gene: 16. In DNA, the CDR3 is TGTGCCAGCACCTCAGGGGAGGGACAGAAGGCAGAAGCTTTCTTT. Translation: CASTSGEGQKAEAFF.

The V gene is TRBV28, the J gene TRBJ2-7; D is perhaps TRBD2 (7 bases). From germline, CDR1 is MDHEN and CDR2 SYDVKM. The CDR3 runs 14 residues. V was cut by 6 bases and J by 6 bases, with 18 bases left in between. This CDR3 reads CASSQGGGFSEQYF. The CDR3 DNA is TGTGCCAGCAGCCAAGGGGGGGGATTTAGCGAGCAGTACTTC.

This clone was picked up a small number of times. The chain combines TRBV10-3 with TRBJ2-7; 8 bases line up with TRBD2. Germline assignment: CDR1 ENHRY and CDR2 SYGVKD. The CDR3 extends over 14 amino acids. V was pared by 4 bases and J by 1 base, with 3 bases of the junction left unmatched. CDR3 region: CAISVLAGSYEQYF. DNA for the CDR3: TGTGCCATCAGTGTCCTAGCGGGTTCCTACGAGCAGTACTTC.

This clone was picked up one time. J is TRBJ2-3 and V is TRBV5-5; perhaps TRBD1 as D (5 bases). Germline lookup yields CDR1 SGHKS and CDR2 YYEKEE (reference sequence). Trimming took 0 bases from V and 3 from J, leaving 8 bases between them. The CDR3 loop spans 14 amino acids. As DNA, the CDR3 is TGTGCCAGCAGCTTGGATCAGGGTACAGATACGCAGTATTTT. Translating it yields CASSLDQGTDTQYF.

The chain couples TRBV30 to TRBJ1-3, with D perhaps TRBD1 (5 bases). The length of the CDR3 is 17 residues. Germline V lookup: CDR1 GTSNPN, CDR2 SVGIG (reference sequence). V was shortened by 2 bases and J by 0 bases, with 17 bases between the two germline ends. The CDR3, as DNA: TGTGCCTGGAGTCCTGGGGCAGGCGTTCCCTCTGGAAACACCATATATTTT. This encodes CAWSPGAGVPSGNTIYF. The full variable domain, its missing parts supplied by reference TRBV30 and TRBJ1-3, is SQTIHQWPATLVQPVGSPLSLECTVEGTSNPNLYWYRQAAGRGLQLLFYSVGIGQISSEVPQNLSASRPQDRQFILSSKKLLLSDSGFYLCAWSPGAGVPSGNTIYFGEGSWLTVV.

This clone was recorded once. The gene calls are TRBV6-1 and TRBJ1-2; D gene ambiguous. Trimming pared 4 bases from V and 1 base from J, leaving 4 bases between. There are 12 residues in the CDR3. Germline CDR1 is MNHNS and CDR2 is SASEGT. The chain's CDR3 is CASSVLNYGYTF. As DNA, the CDR3 is TGTGCCAGCAGTGTTCTTAACTATGGCTACACCTTC.

The V gene is TRBV28, the J gene TRBJ1-4, with 9 positions matching TRBD1. The V gene's germline CDR1 is MDHEN and CDR2 SYDVKM. This CDR3 region has 14 residues. V trimming: 10 bases; J trimming: 4 bases; junction bases outside the gene matches: 7. The CDR3 here is CAIKQGAYNEKLFF. The CDR3 DNA is TGTGCCATCAAACAGGGGGCGTATAATGAAAAACTGTTTTTT.

V gene TRBV29-1 combines with J gene TRBJ2-3; D remains ambiguous. Trimming shortened V by 6 bases and J by 6 bases, and 10 bases separated the two germline ends. Germline CDR1 is SQVTM and CDR2 is ANQGSEA. This CDR3 spans 11 amino acids. The CDR3 DNA reads TGCAGCGTGGGGATGAGGGATACGCAGTATTTT. It translates to CSVGMRDTQYF.

The chain employs TRBV6-6 and TRBJ2-5; 8 nucleotides match TRBD1. In germline, CDR1 is MNHNY, CDR2 SVGAGI (reference sequence). CDR3 length: 14 residues. The junction had 8 bases not matched to a gene; V was cut back by 6 bases and J by 5 bases. CDR3 protein: CASRQQGGEETQYF. Here the CDR3 DNA reads TGTGCCAGCAGGCAACAGGGGGGTGAGGAGACCCAGTACTTC.

This clone was detected once. The CDR3 spells CASSATGAQETQYF. CDR3 DNA: TGTGCCAGCTCAGCTACGGGGGCTCAAGAGACCCAGTACTTC. V gene TRBV18 combines with J gene TRBJ2-5; D could derive from TRBD1 or TRBD2 (6 bases each). The CDR3 sequence is 14 residues long. Deletions cut 5 bases from V and 2 bases from J, with 12 bases between. Looked up from germline, CDR1 is KGHSH and CDR2 is LQKENI.

The rearrangement joins TRBV28 to TRBJ1-3, with a weak D call TRBD1 (5 bases). Germline V CDR1 and CDR2: MDHEN, SYDVKM. CDR3 length: 15 residues. V lost 3 bases and J lost 0, with 9 bases in between. The CDR3 protein is CASSFGGYSGNTIYF. As DNA, the CDR3 is TGTGCCAGCAGTTTTGGGGGGTACTCTGGAAACACCATATATTTT.

J is TRBJ2-5 and V is TRBV2; tentative D call: TRBD2 (5 bases). CDR1 and CDR2 (germline): SNHLY, FYNNEI. CDR3 length equals 12 residues. Trimming removed 8 bases from V and 5 bases from J, with 12 bases in between. This chain's CDR3 is CASGETIETQYF. The DNA for the CDR3 is TGTGCCAGCGGGGAGACAATTGAGACCCAGTACTTC.